Listed below are T cell receptor beta chains from one sample, sequenced in a study of OX40 agonist ivuxolimab in advanced cancers. Data came from immunoSEQ multiplex PCR; TCRdb stores just in-frame clones and leaves some out. This table has approximately 60,000 clones, more than 70% appearing once. The source was CD4+ or CD8+ T cells sorted from blood, collected in a trial of the OX40 agonist ivuxolimab. Receptor source: an adult with an advanced solid tumor such as melanoma, head and neck, liver or kidney cancer. The CDR3 runs from the conserved cysteine through the conserved F or W. The D gene is left open where the match is weak. The size of a clone is reported for some rows only, either as once, few or many, or as a class for expanded clones.

d_gene	v_gene	j_gene	abundance	CDR3aa	CDR3nt
.	TRBV27	TRBJ2-7	few	CASAPRAFDEQYF	TGTGCCAGCGCCCCAAGGGCTTTCGACGAGCAGTACTTC
TRBD2	TRBV5-8	TRBJ2-6	.	CASSKGLAGSGANVLTF	TGTGCCAGCAGCAAGGGACTAGCGGGCTCTGGGGCCAACGTCCTGACTTTC
.	TRBV5-6	TRBJ2-7	once	CASSSQASYEQYF	TGTGCCAGCAGCTCTCAGGCCTCCTACGAGCAGTACTTC
TRBD1	TRBV28	TRBJ2-3	.	CASRTGVGGTDTQYF	TGTGCCAGCAGGACAGGGGTAGGGGGCACAGATACGCAGTATTTT
TRBD2	TRBV28	TRBJ2-1	.	CASRLGTSVEQFF	TGTGCCAGTAGACTCGGGACTAGCGTTGAGCAGTTCTTC
.	TRBV6-6	TRBJ1-5	.	CASCTPESNQPQHF	TGTGCCAGCTGTACACCTGAGAGCAATCAGCCCCAGCATTTT
TRBD2	TRBV25-1	TRBJ2-3	.	CASSDPTSGSTDTQYF	TGTGCCAGCAGTGACCCGACTAGCGGAAGCACAGATACGCAGTATTTT
.	TRBV10-1	TRBJ2-3	.	CASSESLARTTDTQYF	TGCGCCAGCAGTGAGTCTTTAGCGAGGACCACAGATACGCAGTATTTT
TRBD2	TRBV28	TRBJ2-3	.	CASSSRTSGRVGRLDTQYF	TGTGCCAGCAGTTCGAGGACTAGCGGGAGGGTCGGGAGGTTAGATACGCAGTATTTT
.	TRBV7-9	TRBJ2-1	once	CASSLHFNEQFF	TGTGCCAGCAGCTTACACTTCAATGAGCAGTTCTTC
TRBD2	TRBV4-1	TRBJ2-5	.	CASSQEGAGRQETQYF	TGCGCCAGCAGCCAAGAGGGAGCGGGACGGCAAGAGACCCAGTACTTC
.	TRBV28	TRBJ2-7	.	CASSSILFEGYEQYF	TGTGCCAGCAGTTCAATCCTGTTCGAGGGCTACGAGCAGTACTTC
TRBD2	TRBV18	TRBJ2-1	.	CASSPAQAGGEQFF	TGTGCCAGCTCACCAGCCCAAGCGGGAGGGGAGCAGTTCTTC
.	TRBV27	TRBJ2-3	.	CASSSRPDTQYF	TGTGCCAGCAGTTCCCGCCCAGATACGCAGTATTTT
TRBD1	TRBV5-1	TRBJ2-2	.	CASSLRTGHNTGELFF	TGCGCCAGCAGCTTGAGGACAGGGCACAACACCGGGGAGCTGTTTTTT
.	TRBV15	TRBJ1-4	.	CATSPFGANEKLFF	TGTGCCACCAGTCCCTTCGGGGCCAATGAAAAACTGTTTTTT
.	TRBV2	TRBJ1-2	.	CASSEEWIGDGYTF	TGTGCCAGCAGTGAAGAATGGATTGGGGACGGCTACACCTTC
TRBD2	TRBV5-8	TRBJ2-7	.	CASSLEGGRASEQYF	TGTGCCAGCAGCTTGGAGGGCGGGAGGGCGAGCGAGCAGTACTTC
.	TRBV7-9	TRBJ2-7	.	CASSLDRAATYEQYF	TGTGCCAGCAGCTTAGACAGGGCAGCAACCTACGAGCAGTACTTC
TRBD2	TRBV29-1	TRBJ2-2	.	CSVGRTSGSTGELFF	TGCAGCGTTGGAAGGACTAGCGGGAGCACCGGGGAGCTGTTTTTT
TRBD1	TRBV18	TRBJ1-1	.	CASSLTGTYTEAFF	TGTGCCAGCTCACTGACAGGGACTTATACTGAAGCTTTCTTT
.	TRBV7-6	TRBJ2-1	.	CASSLAGVGNEQFF	TGTGCCAGCAGCTTAGCGGGAGTGGGAAATGAGCAGTTCTTC
.	TRBV5-1	TRBJ2-1	.	CASSSPSVNNEQFF	TGCGCCAGCAGCTCTCCTAGCGTCAACAATGAGCAGTTCTTC
.	TRBV10-3	TRBJ2-1	.	CAIRSLGEQFF	TGTGCCATCAGATCGCTAGGTGAGCAGTTCTTC
.	TRBV5-1	TRBJ2-7	.	CASSPHGGLYEQYF	TGCGCCAGCAGCCCCCATGGGGGGCTCTACGAGCAGTACTTC
.	TRBV11-2	TRBJ2-3	.	CASSLGLPADTQYF	TGTGCCAGCAGCTTAGGACTCCCCGCAGATACGCAGTATTTT
TRBD1	TRBV30	TRBJ2-5	.	CACKGQGQETQYF	TGTGCCTGTAAGGGACAGGGCCAAGAGACCCAGTACTTC
.	TRBV6-5	TRBJ1-1	few	CASSRDGIGEAFF	TGTGCCAGCAGTCGGGACGGAATAGGGGAAGCTTTCTTT
TRBD2	TRBV27	TRBJ2-7	.	CASSRSGSRNEQYF	TGTGCCAGCAGTCGCAGCGGGAGTAGGAACGAGCAGTACTTC
.	TRBV5-4	TRBJ1-1	.	CASSRMNTEAFF	TGTGCCAGCAGCCGTATGAACACTGAAGCTTTCTTT
.	TRBV4-2	TRBJ2-2	.	CASSQDTGELFF	TGTGCCAGCAGCCAAGACACCGGGGAGCTGTTTTTT
.	TRBV9	TRBJ1-2	.	CASSPRWNYGYTF	TGTGCCAGCAGCCCGAGGTGGAACTATGGCTACACCTTC
.	TRBV7-3	TRBJ1-2	.	CASSLDGQSRGYTF	TGTGCCAGCAGCTTAGACGGGCAGTCTCGAGGCTACACCTTC
TRBD1	TRBV6-1	TRBJ2-7	once	CASTRDRNSYEQYF	TGTGCCAGCACGAGGGACAGGAATTCCTACGAGCAGTACTTC
TRBD2	TRBV11-2	TRBJ2-3	.	CASSFRLAGVDTQYF	TGTGCCAGCAGCTTTAGACTAGCGGGAGTAGATACGCAGTATTTT
TRBD1	TRBV10-3	TRBJ2-5	.	CATRGQGRFPQETQYF	TGTGCCACGAGGGGGCAGGGGCGCTTTCCCCAAGAGACCCAGTACTTC
TRBD2	TRBV2	TRBJ2-1	.	CASSGPLAGARGEQFF	TGTGCCAGCAGTGGTCCCCTAGCGGGAGCGCGCGGTGAGCAGTTCTTC
TRBD2	TRBV27	TRBJ2-3	.	CASSSPASGRGDTQYF	TGTGCCAGCAGCTCTCCGGCTAGCGGGAGGGGAGATACGCAGTATTTT
TRBD2	TRBV19	TRBJ2-3	.	CASSSGLANQDTQYF	TGTGCCAGTAGTTCCGGACTAGCGAATCAAGATACGCAGTATTTT
TRBD2	TRBV11-1	TRBJ2-7	.	CASTPRLAGAQQYF	TGTGCCAGCACCCCGAGGCTAGCGGGAGCACAGCAGTACTTC
.	TRBV5-4	TRBJ2-5	.	CASSLTDQETQYF	TGTGCCAGCAGCTTGACAGATCAAGAGACCCAGTACTTC
TRBD2	TRBV29-1	TRBJ2-7	.	CSVVTSVLYEQYF	TGCAGCGTCGTAACTAGCGTCCTCTACGAGCAGTACTTC
.	TRBV19	TRBJ2-5	.	CASRADFWQETQYF	TGTGCCAGTAGGGCCGACTTTTGGCAAGAGACCCAGTACTTC
TRBD1	TRBV19	TRBJ1-4	.	CASSTRTGGNEKLFF	TGTGCCAGTAGTACACGGACAGGGGGAAATGAAAAACTGTTTTTT
.	TRBV19	TRBJ1-1	few	CATRQGRNTEAFF	TGTGCCACCCGCCAGGGGCGGAACACTGAAGCTTTCTTT
.	TRBV7-3	TRBJ2-3	.	CASSGSGDTQYF	TGTGCCAGCAGCGGGAGCGGAGATACGCAGTATTTT